This T cell receptor (beta chain) was identified in a study of technical replicates of blood from several donors. The CDR3 is 14 residues long. V was pared by 6 bases and J by 8 bases, with 10 bases of the junction left unmatched. Per the germline V gene, CDR1 is SGHTA and CDR2 is FQGNSA. Using immunoSEQ multiplex PCR, the repertoire was profiled, and TCRdb retains in-frame clones only, with some absent. The sample comprises 60,000 to 75,000 clones, around nine tenths of which are singletons, and more than 4% rests with the top ten. This rearrangement joins TRBV7-2 to TRBJ1-2, with 9 bases aligning to TRBD1. This clonotype originated in a human donor in good health. Some clones in this sample may be carry-over from other donors' samples. The sample comprised PBMCs. In DNA form, the CDR3 reads TGTGCCAGCAGTCACCGGGACAGGGTGTTCGGCTACACCTTC. As protein: CASSHRDRVFGYTF.